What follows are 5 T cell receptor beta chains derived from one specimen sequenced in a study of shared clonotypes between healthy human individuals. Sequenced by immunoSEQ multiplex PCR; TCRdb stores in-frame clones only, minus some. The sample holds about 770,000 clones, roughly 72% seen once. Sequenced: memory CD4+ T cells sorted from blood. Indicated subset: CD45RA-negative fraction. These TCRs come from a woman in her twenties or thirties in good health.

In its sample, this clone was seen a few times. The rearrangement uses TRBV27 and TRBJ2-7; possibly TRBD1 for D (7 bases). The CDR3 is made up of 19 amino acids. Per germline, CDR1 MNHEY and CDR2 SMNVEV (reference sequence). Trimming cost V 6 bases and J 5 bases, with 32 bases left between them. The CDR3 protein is CASRPGVDLRDRFLHEQYF. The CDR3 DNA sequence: TGTGCCAGCAGACCGGGGGTGGACCTCCGGGACAGATTCCTCCACGAGCAGTACTTC.

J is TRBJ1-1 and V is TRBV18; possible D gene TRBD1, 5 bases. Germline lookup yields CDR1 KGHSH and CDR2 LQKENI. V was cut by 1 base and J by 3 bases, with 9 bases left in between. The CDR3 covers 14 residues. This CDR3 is CASSPQGLDTEAFF. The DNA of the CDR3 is TGTGCCAGCTCACCACAGGGGTTGGACACTGAAGCTTTCTTT.

CDR3 residues: CASTYGTGRSYEQYF. The CDR3 DNA reads as TGTGCCAGCACCTACGGGACAGGCCGCTCCTACGAGCAGTACTTC. The genes are TRBV7-8 and TRBJ2-7; 8 nucleotides line up with TRBD1. Germline values: CDR1 SGHVS, CDR2 FQNEAQ. CDR3 length: 15 residues. Germline trimming cut 7 bases from V and 0 bases from J; bases unmatched to any gene: 8.

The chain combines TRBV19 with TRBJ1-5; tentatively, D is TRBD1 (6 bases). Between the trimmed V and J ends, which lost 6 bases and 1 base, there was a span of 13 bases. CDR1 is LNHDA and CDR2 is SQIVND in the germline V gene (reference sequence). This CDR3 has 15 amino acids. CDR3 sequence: CASRTKGGSNQPQHF. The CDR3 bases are TGTGCCAGTAGGACGAAGGGGGGGAGCAATCAGCCCCAGCATTTT.

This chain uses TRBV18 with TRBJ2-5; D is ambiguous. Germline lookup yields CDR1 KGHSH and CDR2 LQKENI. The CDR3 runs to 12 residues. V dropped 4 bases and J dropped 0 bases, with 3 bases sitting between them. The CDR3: CASSLDQETQYF. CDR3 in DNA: TGTGCCAGCTCACTTGACCAAGAGACCCAGTACTTC. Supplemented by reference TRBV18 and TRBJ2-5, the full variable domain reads NAGVMQNPRHLVRRRGQEARLRCSPMKGHSHVYWYRQLPEEGLKFMVYLQKENIIDESGMPKERFSAEFPKEGPSILRIQQVVRGDSAAYFCASSLDQETQYFGPGTRLLVL.